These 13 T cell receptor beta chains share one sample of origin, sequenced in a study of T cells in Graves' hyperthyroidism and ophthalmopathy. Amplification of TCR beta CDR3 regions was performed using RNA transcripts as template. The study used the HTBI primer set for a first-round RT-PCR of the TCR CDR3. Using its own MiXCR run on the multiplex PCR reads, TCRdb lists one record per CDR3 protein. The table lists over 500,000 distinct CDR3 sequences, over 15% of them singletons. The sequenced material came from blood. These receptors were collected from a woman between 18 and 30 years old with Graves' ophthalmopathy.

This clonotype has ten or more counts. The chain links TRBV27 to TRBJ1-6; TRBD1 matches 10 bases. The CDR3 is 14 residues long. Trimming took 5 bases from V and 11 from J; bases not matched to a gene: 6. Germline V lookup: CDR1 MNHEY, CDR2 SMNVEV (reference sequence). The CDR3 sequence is CASSLGQGQAPLHF. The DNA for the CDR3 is TGTGCCAGCAGTCTGGGACAGGGGCAAGCACCCCTCCACTTT.

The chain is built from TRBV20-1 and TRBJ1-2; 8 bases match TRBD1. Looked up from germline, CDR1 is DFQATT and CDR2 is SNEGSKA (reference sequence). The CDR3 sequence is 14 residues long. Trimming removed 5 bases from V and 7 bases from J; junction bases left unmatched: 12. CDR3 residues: CSAPLSTGDGGYTF. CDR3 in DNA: TGCAGTGCTCCACTTTCGACAGGGGATGGTGGCTACACCTTC.

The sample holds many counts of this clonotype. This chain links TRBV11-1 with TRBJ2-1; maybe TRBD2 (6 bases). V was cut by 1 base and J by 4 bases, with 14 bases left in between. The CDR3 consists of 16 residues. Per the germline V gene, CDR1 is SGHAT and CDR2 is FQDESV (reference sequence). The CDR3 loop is CASSLGFAGLYNEQFF. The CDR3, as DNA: TGTGCCAGCAGCTTAGGTTTCGCGGGGCTTTACAATGAGCAGTTCTTC.

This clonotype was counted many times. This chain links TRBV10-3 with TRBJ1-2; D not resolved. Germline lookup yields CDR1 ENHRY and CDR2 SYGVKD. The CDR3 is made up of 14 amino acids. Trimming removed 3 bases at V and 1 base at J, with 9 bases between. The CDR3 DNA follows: TGTGCCATCAGTGATGGGAGCGGTAACTATGGCTACACCTTC. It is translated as CAISDGSGNYGYTF.

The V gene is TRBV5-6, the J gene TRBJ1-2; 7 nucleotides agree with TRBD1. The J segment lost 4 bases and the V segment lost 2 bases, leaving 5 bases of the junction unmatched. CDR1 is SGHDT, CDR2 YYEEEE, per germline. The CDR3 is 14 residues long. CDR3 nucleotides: TGTGCCAGCAGCTTCGGACAGGATGGCTATGGCTACACCTTC. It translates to CASSFGQDGYGYTF.

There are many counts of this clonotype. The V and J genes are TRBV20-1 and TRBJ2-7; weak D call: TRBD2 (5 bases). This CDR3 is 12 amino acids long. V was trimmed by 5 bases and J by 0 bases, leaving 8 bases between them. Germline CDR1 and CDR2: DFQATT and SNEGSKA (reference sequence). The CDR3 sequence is CSADRDSYEQYF. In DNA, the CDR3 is TGCAGTGCTGACCGGGACTCCTACGAGCAGTACTTC.

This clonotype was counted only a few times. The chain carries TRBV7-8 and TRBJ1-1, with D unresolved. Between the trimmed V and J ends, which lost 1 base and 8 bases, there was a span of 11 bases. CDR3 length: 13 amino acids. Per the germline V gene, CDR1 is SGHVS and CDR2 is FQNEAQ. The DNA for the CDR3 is TGTGCCAGCAGCTTAGATGGTTGGCAGGAAGCTTTCTTT. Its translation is CASSLDGWQEAFF.

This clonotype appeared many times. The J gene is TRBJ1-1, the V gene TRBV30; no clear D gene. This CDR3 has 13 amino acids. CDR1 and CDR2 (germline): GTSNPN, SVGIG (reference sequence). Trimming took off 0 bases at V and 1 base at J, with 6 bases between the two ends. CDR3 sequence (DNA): TGTGCCTGGAGTGTCGAGGGGAACACTGAAGCTTTCTTT. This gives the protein CAWSVEGNTEAFF.

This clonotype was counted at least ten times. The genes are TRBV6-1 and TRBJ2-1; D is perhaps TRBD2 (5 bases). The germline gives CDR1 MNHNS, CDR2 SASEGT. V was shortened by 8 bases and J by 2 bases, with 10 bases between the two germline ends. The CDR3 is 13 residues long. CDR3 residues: CASGGPAYNEQFF. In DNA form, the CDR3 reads TGTGCCAGCGGCGGGCCGGCCTACAATGAGCAGTTCTTC.

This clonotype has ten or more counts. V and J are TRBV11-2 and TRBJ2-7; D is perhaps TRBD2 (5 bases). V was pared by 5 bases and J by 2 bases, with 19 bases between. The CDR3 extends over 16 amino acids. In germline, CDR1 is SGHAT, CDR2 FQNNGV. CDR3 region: CASSAWERKPPYEQYF. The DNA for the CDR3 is TGTGCCAGCAGCGCCTGGGAGAGAAAGCCACCCTACGAGCAGTACTTC. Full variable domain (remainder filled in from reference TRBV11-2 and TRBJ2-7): EAGVAQSPRYKIIEKRQSVAFWCNPISGHATLYWYQQILGQGPKLLIQFQNNGVVDDSQLPKDRFSAERLKGVDSTLKIQPAKLEDSAVYLCASSAWERKPPYEQYFGPGTRLTVT.

The CDR3 nucleotides read TGTGCCAGCAGGGACACGGAACGGATGGCCTACGAGCAGTACTTC. It translates to CASRDTERMAYEQYF. V gene TRBV27 combines with J gene TRBJ2-7; possibly TRBD1 for D (5 bases). Germline CDR1 is MNHEY and CDR2 is SMNVEV (reference sequence). The CDR3 has 15 residues. V dropped 6 bases and J dropped 2 bases, with 17 bases sitting between them.

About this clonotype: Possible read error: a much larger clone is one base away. The CDR3 DNA reads TGTGCCTGGAGTCCTGGGGGTGAAAAACTGTTTTTT. Translation: CAWSPGGEKLFF. The V call is TRBV30, the J call TRBJ1-4, with a tentative D call TRBD1 (5 bases). The germline CDR1 and CDR2 sequences are GTSNPN and SVGIG (reference sequence). There are 12 residues in the CDR3. Trimming stripped 2 bases from V and 7 bases from J, with 8 bases between.

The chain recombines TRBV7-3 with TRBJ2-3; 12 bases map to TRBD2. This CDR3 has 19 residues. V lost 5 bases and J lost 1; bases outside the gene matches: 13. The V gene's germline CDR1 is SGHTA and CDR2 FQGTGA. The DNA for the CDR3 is TGTGCCAGCAGCCCCCTCGGGGGTGGACTAGCGGGGCGCACAGATACGCAGTATTTT. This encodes CASSPLGGGLAGRTDTQYF.